The T cell receptor beta chain described here comes from a study of OX40 agonist ivuxolimab in advanced cancers. The protocol was immunoSEQ multiplex PCR, while the TCRdb copy is restricted to in-frame clones and leaves out a portion. Altogether 40,000 or so clones are present, 75% to 90% being singletons, with the ten largest covering 5.1%. This sample comprised CD4+ or CD8+ T cells sorted from blood, obtained in a trial of the OX40 agonist ivuxolimab. The origin of this receptor is an adult with an advanced solid tumor such as melanoma, head and neck, liver or kidney cancer.

CDR3 in amino acids: CASSLGGSSYEQYF. The CDR3 DNA sequence: TGTGCCAGCAGTTTAGGTGGGAGCTCCTACGAGCAGTACTTC. The gene calls are TRBV28 and TRBJ2-7, with D possibly being TRBD2 (5 bases). This CDR3 spans 14 amino acids. Deletions cut 2 bases from V and 0 bases from J, with 8 bases between. The germline V gene encodes CDR1 MDHEN and CDR2 SYDVKM.